This T cell receptor beta chain came from a study of shared clonotypes between healthy human individuals. Study-wide results and caveats: Generally, naive subsets (rather than memory subsets) showed larger estimated richness.

The repertoire was sequenced with immunoSEQ multiplex PCR; TCRdb's copy has only in-frame clones and lacks some. The table includes roughly 1,600,000 clones, about 98.5% detected once. About this clone: Its antigen is not known.

The germline CDR1 and CDR2 sequences are ENHRY and SYGVKD. The V end was cut by 0 bases, the J end by 0 bases, with 13 bases between. This CDR3 has 17 amino acids. CD4+ cells underwent separation, giving CD45RA+ naive and CD45RA-negative memory subsets. This chain links TRBV10-3 with TRBJ2-3; D may correspond to TRBD1 or TRBD2 (5 bases each). Sequencing was done on a sample of naive CD4+ T cells sorted from blood. Noted subset: CD45RA+ positively selected. The TCR originated in a man aged 25-45 years in good health. The CDR3 sequence is CAISESPWGKSTDTQYF. The CDR3 DNA reads TGTGCCATCAGTGAGTCACCTTGGGGGAAGAGCACAGATACGCAGTATTTT.